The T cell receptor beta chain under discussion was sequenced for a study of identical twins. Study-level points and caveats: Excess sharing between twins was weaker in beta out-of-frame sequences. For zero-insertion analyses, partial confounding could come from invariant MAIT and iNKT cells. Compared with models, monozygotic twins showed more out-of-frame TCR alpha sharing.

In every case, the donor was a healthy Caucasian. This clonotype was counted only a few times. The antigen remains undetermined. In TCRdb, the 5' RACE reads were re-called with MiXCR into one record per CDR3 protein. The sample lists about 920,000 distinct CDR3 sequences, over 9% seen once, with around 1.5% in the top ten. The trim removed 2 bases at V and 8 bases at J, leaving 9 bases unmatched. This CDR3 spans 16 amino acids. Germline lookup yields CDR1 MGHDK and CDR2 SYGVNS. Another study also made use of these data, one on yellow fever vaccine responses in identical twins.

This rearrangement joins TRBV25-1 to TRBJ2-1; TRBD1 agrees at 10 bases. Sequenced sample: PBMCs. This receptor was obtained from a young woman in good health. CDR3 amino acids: CASSEIGGQGHDEQFF. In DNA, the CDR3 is TGTGCCAGCAGTGAAATCGGGGGACAGGGGCACGATGAGCAGTTCTTC. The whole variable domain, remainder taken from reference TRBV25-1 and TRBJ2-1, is EADIYQTPRYLVIGTGKKITLECSQTMGHDKMYWYQQDPGMELHLIHYSYGVNSTEKGDLSSESTVSRIRTEHFPLTLESARPSHTSQYLCASSEIGGQGHDEQFFGPGTRLTVL.